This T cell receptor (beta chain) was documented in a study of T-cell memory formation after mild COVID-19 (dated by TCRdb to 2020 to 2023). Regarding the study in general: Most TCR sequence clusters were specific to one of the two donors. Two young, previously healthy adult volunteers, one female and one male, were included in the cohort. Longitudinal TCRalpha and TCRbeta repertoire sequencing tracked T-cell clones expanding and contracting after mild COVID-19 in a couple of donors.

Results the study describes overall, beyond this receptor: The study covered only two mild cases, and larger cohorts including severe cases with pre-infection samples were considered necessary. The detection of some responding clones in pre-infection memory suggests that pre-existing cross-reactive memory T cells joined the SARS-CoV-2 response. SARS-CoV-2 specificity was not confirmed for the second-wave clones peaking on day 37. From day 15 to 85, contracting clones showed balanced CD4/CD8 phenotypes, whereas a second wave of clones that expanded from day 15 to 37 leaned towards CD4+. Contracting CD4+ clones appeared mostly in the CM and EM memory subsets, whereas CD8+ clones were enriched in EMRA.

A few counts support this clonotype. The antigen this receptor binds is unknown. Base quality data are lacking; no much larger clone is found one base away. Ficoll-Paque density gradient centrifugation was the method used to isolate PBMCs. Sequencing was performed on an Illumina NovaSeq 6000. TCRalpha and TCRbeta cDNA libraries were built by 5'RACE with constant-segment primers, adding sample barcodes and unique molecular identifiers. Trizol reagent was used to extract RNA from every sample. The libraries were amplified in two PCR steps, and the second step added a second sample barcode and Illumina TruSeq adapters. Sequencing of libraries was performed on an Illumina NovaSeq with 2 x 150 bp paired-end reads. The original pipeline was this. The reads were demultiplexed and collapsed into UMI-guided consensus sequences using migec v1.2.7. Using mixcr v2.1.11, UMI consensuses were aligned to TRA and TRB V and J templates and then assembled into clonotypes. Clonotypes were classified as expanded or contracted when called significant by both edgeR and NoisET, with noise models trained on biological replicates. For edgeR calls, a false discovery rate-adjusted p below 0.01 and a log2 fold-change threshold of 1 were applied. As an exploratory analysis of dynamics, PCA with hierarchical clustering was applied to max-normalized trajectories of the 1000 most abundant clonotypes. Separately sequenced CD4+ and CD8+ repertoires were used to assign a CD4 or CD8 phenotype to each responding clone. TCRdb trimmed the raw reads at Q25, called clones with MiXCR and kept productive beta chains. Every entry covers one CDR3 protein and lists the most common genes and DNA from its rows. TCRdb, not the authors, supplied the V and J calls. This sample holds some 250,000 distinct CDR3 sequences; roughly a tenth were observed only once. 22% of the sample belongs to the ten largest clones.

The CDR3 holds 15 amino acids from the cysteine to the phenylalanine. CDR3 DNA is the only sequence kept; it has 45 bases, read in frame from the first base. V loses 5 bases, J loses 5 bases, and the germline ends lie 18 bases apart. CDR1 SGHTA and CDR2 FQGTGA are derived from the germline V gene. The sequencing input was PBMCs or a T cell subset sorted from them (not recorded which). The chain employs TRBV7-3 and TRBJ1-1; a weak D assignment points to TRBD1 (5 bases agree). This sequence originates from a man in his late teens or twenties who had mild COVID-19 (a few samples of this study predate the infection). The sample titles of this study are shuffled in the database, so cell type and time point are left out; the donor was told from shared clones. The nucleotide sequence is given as TGTGCCAGCAGCCCCACCGGGGGTGGGAAGACTGAAGCTTTCTTT. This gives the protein CASSPTGGGKTEAFF. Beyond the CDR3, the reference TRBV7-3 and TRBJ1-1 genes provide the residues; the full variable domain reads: GAGVSQTPSNKVTEKGKYVELRCDPISGHTALYWYRQSLGQGPEFLIYFQGTGAADDSGLPNDRFFAVRPEGSVSTLKIQRTERGDSAVYLCASSPTGGGKTEAFFGQGTRLTVV.